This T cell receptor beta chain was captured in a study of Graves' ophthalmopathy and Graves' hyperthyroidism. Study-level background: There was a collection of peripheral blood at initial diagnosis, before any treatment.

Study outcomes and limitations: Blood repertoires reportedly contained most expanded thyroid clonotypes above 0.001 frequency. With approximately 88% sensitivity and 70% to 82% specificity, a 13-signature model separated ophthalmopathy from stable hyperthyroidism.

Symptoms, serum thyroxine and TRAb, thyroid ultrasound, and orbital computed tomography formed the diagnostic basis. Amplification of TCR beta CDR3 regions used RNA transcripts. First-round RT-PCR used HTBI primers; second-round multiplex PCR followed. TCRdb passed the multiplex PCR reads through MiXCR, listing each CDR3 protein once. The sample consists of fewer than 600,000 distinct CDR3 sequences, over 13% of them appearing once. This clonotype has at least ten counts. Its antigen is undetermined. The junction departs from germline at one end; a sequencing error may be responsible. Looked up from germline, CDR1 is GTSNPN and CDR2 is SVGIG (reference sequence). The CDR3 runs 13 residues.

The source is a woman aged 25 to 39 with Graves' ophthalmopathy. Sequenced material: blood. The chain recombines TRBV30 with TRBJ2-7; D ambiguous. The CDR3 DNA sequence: TGTGCCTGGAGTGCCCTCCCCTTCTACAAGCAGTACTTC. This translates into CAWSALPFYKQYF.